This T cell receptor (beta chain) derives from a study of cytomegalovirus exposure and HLA in healthy donors. This clone appeared a single time. The study sampled nominally healthy donors, though unrecorded immune exposures were likely. V was pared by 4 bases and J by 3 bases, with 10 bases of the junction left unmatched. The CDR3 has 15 amino acids. CDR1 is SGHRS, CDR2 YFSETQ, per germline. Primers included in the PCR were 60 Vbeta and 13 Jbeta primers. TCRdb's copy holds only in-frame clones and misses some; the assay was immunoSEQ multiplex PCR. This sample has 110,000 to 150,000 clones, with roughly 82% found just once.

Sequenced material: PBMCs. The receptor was isolated from a man aged 25 to 40 in good health and CMV-seronegative. This chain joins TRBV5-1 and TRBJ2-7; the match to TRBD1 covers 7 bases. DNA of the CDR3: TGCGCCAGCAGCCCAACCGGGACAGTGCTCTACGAGCAGTACTTC. It translates to CASSPTGTVLYEQYF.